This TCR beta chain appears in the sequencing data of a study of brain T cells in children with intractable seizures. Study-wide findings and caveats: Viral specificity was inferred only from CDR3 similarity; HCMV serostatus was unknown. Clones missing pre-surgery may reflect undersampling of that blood sample.

With respect to this clone: The target antigen is unknown.

Germline V gives CDR1 MNHEY, CDR2 SVGAGI. This CDR3 is 13 amino acids long. Trimming removed 7 bases from V and 5 bases from J; junction bases left unmatched: 7. Surgery cases with the highest brain T cell transcript signatures were chosen for sequencing. Pre-surgery treatment included at least one anti-epileptic drug. The data were produced by immunoSEQ multiplex PCR, yet TCRdb's version contains in-frame clones alone and is incomplete. This repertoire shows about 80,000 clones, approximately 90% found once; its top ten account for 20% to 25%. The chain links TRBV6-5 to TRBJ1-2; TRBD1 agrees at 7 bases. The sequence was collected from a girl aged 2-9 years with Rasmussen encephalitis and intractable seizures. The sample in question was peripheral blood, obtained at surgery. The CDR3 region has the DNA TGTGCCAGCACCCAGGGACAGCGTTATGGCTACACCTTC. This gives the protein CASTQGQRYGYTF.